The entry below gives a single T cell receptor beta chain sequence along with its context. Measured with immunoSEQ multiplex PCR; TCRdb has only the in-frame clones, and not every one. The data show about 220,000 clones, with 88% seen just once and roughly 2.5% held by the top ten. The data are from a study of blood T cell repertoires in COVID-19. This CDR3 spans 15 amino acids. V trimming: 0 bases; J trimming: 7 bases; junction bases outside the gene matches: 3. Germline loops: CDR1 SGHRS, CDR2 YFSETQ. The sample was PBMCs or T cells enriched from blood (not recorded which). The rearrangement uses TRBV5-1 and TRBJ1-4, with 10 bases identical to TRBD1. This receptor was taken from a woman younger than 45 who had recovered from COVID-19. CDR3 protein: CASSLGQGAFEKLFF. The DNA of the CDR3 is TGCGCCAGCAGCTTGGGACAGGGGGCATTTGAAAAACTGTTTTTT.